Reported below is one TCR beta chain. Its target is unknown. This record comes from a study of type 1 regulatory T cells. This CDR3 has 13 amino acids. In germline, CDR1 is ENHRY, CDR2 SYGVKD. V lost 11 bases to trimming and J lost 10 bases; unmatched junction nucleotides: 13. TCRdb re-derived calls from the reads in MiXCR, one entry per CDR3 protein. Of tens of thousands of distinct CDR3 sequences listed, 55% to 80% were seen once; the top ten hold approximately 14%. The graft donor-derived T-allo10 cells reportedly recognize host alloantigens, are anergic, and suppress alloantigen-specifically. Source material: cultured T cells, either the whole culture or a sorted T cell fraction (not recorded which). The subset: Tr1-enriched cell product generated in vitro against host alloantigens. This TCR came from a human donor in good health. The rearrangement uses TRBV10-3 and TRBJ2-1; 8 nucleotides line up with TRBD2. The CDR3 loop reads CASDSGVIREQFF. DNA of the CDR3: TGTGCCTCCGATAGCGGGGTTATCCGGGAGCAGTTCTTC.